A single sample is the source of the 20 T cell receptor beta chains below, sequenced in a study of blood T cell repertoires in COVID-19. The table came from immunoSEQ multiplex PCR; TCRdb's copy has only in-frame clones and leaves some out. The repertoire holds about 24,000 clones, with 85% to 90% as singletons. What was sequenced was peripheral blood. All receptors come from a man between 65 and 79 years old with COVID-19, enrolled during active disease.

The V and J genes are TRBV4-1 and TRBJ1-2; TRBD1 matches at 11 bases. The V gene end was trimmed by 1 base and the J gene end by 8 bases; junction bases not matched to a gene: 12. From germline, CDR1 is MGHRA and CDR2 YSYEKL. CDR3 length equals 17 residues. The CDR3 is CASSQASQGQGARGYTF. The CDR3 bases are TGCGCCAGCAGCCAAGCGTCCCAAGGACAGGGGGCGCGGGGCTACACCTTC.

The chain has TRBV5-4 and TRBJ2-5, with a tentative D call TRBD2 (6 bases). Germline values: CDR1 SGHNT, CDR2 YYREEE (reference sequence). With 4 bases removed from V and 5 bases from J, the gap between germline ends came to 18 bases. This CDR3 has 15 residues. CDR3 nucleotide sequence: TGTGCCAGCAGCCCACATGCGGCGGGGCGGGAGACCCAGTACTTC. As protein: CASSPHAAGRETQYF.

The gene calls are TRBV18 and TRBJ2-1, with 8 bases aligning to TRBD2. This CDR3 has 15 residues. V gave up 5 bases and J gave up 4 bases; unmatched junction bases: 7. Per germline, CDR1 KGHSH and CDR2 LQKENI. CDR3 DNA: TGTGCCAGCTCATTCAGCGGGGGAGTTTACAATGAGCAGTTCTTC. Its translation is CASSFSGGVYNEQFF. Using reference TRBV18 and TRBJ2-1 for the parts outside the CDR3, the full variable domain is NAGVMQNPRHLVRRRGQEARLRCSPMKGHSHVYWYRQLPEEGLKFMVYLQKENIIDESGMPKERFSAEFPKEGPSILRIQQVVRGDSAAYFCASSFSGGVYNEQFFGPGTRLTVL.

This clone was detected only once. The rearrangement joins TRBV30 to TRBJ1-5; D call uncertain. The CDR3 totals 15 residues. Between the trimmed V and J ends, which lost 6 bases and 1 base, there was a span of 16 bases. Germline V gene data show CDR1 as GTSNPN and CDR2 as SVGIG (reference sequence). The CDR3: CACSSSGGSNQPQHF. CDR3 sequence (DNA): TGTGCCTGTTCTTCTAGTGGCGGAAGCAATCAGCCCCAGCATTTT.

The V and J genes are TRBV5-5 and TRBJ2-5; 14 bases map to TRBD2. Trimming took 4 bases from V and 5 from J; bases not matched to a gene: 4. CDR3 length equals 15 residues. The germline V gene encodes CDR1 SGHKS and CDR2 YYEKEE (reference sequence). The CDR3 protein is CASSTGTSGSETQYF. CDR3 DNA sequence: TGTGCCAGCAGCACCGGGACTAGCGGGAGTGAGACCCAGTACTTC. Looking up the rest from reference TRBV5-5 and TRBJ2-5 gives the full variable domain: DAGVTQSPTHLIKTRGQQVTLRCSPISGHKSVSWYQQVLGQGPQFIFQYYEKEERGRGNFPDRFSARQFPNYSSELNVNALLLGDSALYLCASSTGTSGSETQYFGPGTRLLVL.

This chain uses TRBV30 with TRBJ2-1; TRBD2 aligns across 9 bases. CDR3 length: 14 amino acids. Germline lookup yields CDR1 GTSNPN and CDR2 SVGIG (reference sequence). Trimming cost V 2 bases and J 8 bases; bases outside gene matches: 7. The CDR3 sequence is CAWSRVSGSDEQFF. CDR3 coding DNA: TGTGCCTGGAGTAGGGTTAGCGGGAGCGATGAGCAGTTCTTC.

The gene calls are TRBV5-5 and TRBJ1-2, with D possibly TRBD1 on 5 matching bases. This CDR3 spans 15 amino acids. Germline CDR1 and CDR2: SGHKS and YYEKEE (reference sequence). Trimming removed 0 bases from V and 0 bases from J, with 9 bases in between. CDR3 DNA sequence: TGTGCCAGCAGCTTGGAATTAGGGGCTAACTATGGCTACACCTTC. Protein sequence: CASSLELGANYGYTF.

This clone was found once. The rearrangement links TRBV4-1 to TRBJ1-4; tentative D call: TRBD1 (6 bases). Germline lookup yields CDR1 MGHRA and CDR2 YSYEKL. The CDR3 covers 14 residues. V dropped 3 bases and J dropped 8 bases, with 13 bases sitting between them. This CDR3 is CASSHLQGAEKLFF. The DNA of the CDR3 is TGCGCCAGCAGCCACTTACAGGGAGCCGAAAAACTGTTTTTT.

The chain couples TRBV5-1 to TRBJ2-1; 10 nucleotides agree with TRBD2. Germline values: CDR1 SGHRS, CDR2 YFSETQ. The CDR3 covers 15 residues. J lost 6 bases, V lost 3 bases, and 6 bases had no gene match. The CDR3 is CASSYLAGASNEQFF. In DNA form, the CDR3 reads TGCGCCAGCAGCTACCTAGCGGGAGCCTCCAATGAGCAGTTCTTC.

In DNA form, the CDR3 reads TGTGCCAGTAGTATAATCGGCGGGGAGCTGTTTTTT. Translating gives CASSIIGGELFF. The chain uses TRBV19 and TRBJ2-2; no definite D call. V was clipped by 2 bases and J by 7 bases, with 5 bases between them. The CDR3 length is 12 residues. The germline gives CDR1 LNHDA, CDR2 SQIVND (reference sequence).

J is TRBJ1-5 and V is TRBV5-6, with D perhaps TRBD1 (5 bases). Germline-derived CDR1 and CDR2 are SGHDT and YYEEEE. Trimming shortened V by 0 bases and J by 5 bases, and 9 bases separated the two germline ends. This CDR3 region has 14 residues. CDR3 amino acids: CASSLGQSYQPQHF. In nucleotides, the CDR3 is TGTGCCAGCAGCTTGGGACAGTCGTATCAGCCCCAGCATTTT.

V is TRBV7-9 and J is TRBJ2-7; 8 nucleotides line up with TRBD2. The CDR3 loop spans 15 amino acids. Unmatched junction bases numbered 5, after V lost 3 bases and J lost 1 base. Germline CDR1 reads SEHNR; CDR2 reads FQNEAQ (reference sequence). CDR3 DNA: TGTGCCAGCAGCTTGGGCAGCGGGAGATCCTACGAGCAGTACTTC. Its protein product is CASSLGSGRSYEQYF. The full variable domain, completed using reference TRBV7-9 and TRBJ2-7, is DTGVSQNPRHKITKRGQNVTFRCDPISEHNRLYWYRQTLGQGPEFLTYFQNEAQLEKSRLLSDRFSAERPKGSFSTLEIQRTEQGDSAMYLCASSLGSGRSYEQYFGPGTRLTVT.

The chain has TRBV25-1 and TRBJ2-1; 8 nucleotides align to TRBD2. Germline V CDR1 and CDR2: MGHDK, SYGVNS. The CDR3 has 15 amino acids. V shed 3 bases and J 3 bases; nucleotides not matched to a gene: 4. CDR3 amino acids: CASSDQRGLYNEQFF. In DNA form, the CDR3 reads TGTGCCAGCAGTGACCAGCGGGGGCTCTACAATGAGCAGTTCTTC.

The chain employs TRBV10-2 and TRBJ2-2; 7 bases fit TRBD1. The CDR3 totals 15 residues. V was pared by 5 bases and J by 2 bases, with 5 bases of the junction left unmatched. Germline-derived CDR1 and CDR2 are WSHSY and SAAADI. This CDR3 is CASSPTGRNTGELFF. The DNA for the CDR3 is TGCGCCAGCAGTCCGACAGGGCGCAACACCGGGGAGCTGTTTTTT.

The rearrangement uses TRBV25-1 and TRBJ1-1; 9 nucleotides align to TRBD1. V was pared by 5 bases and J by 5 bases, with 12 bases of the junction left unmatched. This CDR3 comprises 16 residues. Germline values: CDR1 MGHDK, CDR2 SYGVNS. This CDR3 reads CASSIPGQGLATEAFF. CDR3 nucleotide sequence: TGTGCCAGCAGTATCCCGGGACAGGGTTTGGCGACTGAAGCTTTCTTT.

The chain couples TRBV6-5 to TRBJ1-4, with TRBD1 as a possible D gene (6 bases). Trimming left V 4 bases short and J 7 bases short, with 10 bases between. Germline V lookup: CDR1 MNHEY, CDR2 SVGAGI. The length of the CDR3 is 13 residues. The CDR3 reads CASSFRGGEKLFF. The CDR3 DNA reads TGTGCCAGCAGTTTTAGGGGGGGTGAAAAACTGTTTTTT.

The V call is TRBV6-6, the J call TRBJ1-1; weak D call: TRBD1 (5 bases). This CDR3 contains 13 residues. V gave up 6 bases and J gave up 0 bases, with 8 bases separating them. From germline, CDR1 is MNHNY and CDR2 SVGAGI (reference sequence). This CDR3 is CASSKGLNTEAFF. DNA for the CDR3: TGTGCCAGCAGCAAGGGGCTGAACACTGAAGCTTTCTTT.

The genes are TRBV27 and TRBJ2-7; 8 bases map to TRBD2. The CDR3 runs 16 residues. Germline assignment: CDR1 MNHEY and CDR2 SMNVEV (reference sequence). The V and J ends lost 6 bases and 3 bases, in that order; junction bases with no gene match: 13. The CDR3, as DNA: TGTGCCAGCAGCCGAATCAGCGGGAGCCCGCTCTACGAGCAGTACTTC. Encoded protein: CASSRISGSPLYEQYF.

This clone was found once. The rearrangement links TRBV3-1 (or the pseudogene TRBV3-2) to TRBJ2-2; the D is unclear. The germline CDR1 and CDR2 sequences are LGHDT and YNNKEL (reference sequence). The CDR3 runs 14 residues. The V gene lost 4 bases and the J gene lost 1 base, with 7 bases spanning the gap. The CDR3 here is CASSPPKNTGELFF. In DNA, the CDR3 is TGTGCCAGCAGCCCCCCCAAGAACACCGGGGAGCTGTTTTTT.

The chain is built from TRBV4-1 and TRBJ2-1, with 9 bases matching TRBD2. CDR3 size: 17 residues. Germline-derived CDR1 and CDR2 are MGHRA and YSYEKL. With 1 base clipped from V and 0 bases from J, the junction kept 4 bases outside the gene matches. The DNA of the CDR3 is TGCGCCAGCAGCCAAGGACTAGCGGTTAGCTCCTACAATGAGCAGTTCTTC. This translates into CASSQGLAVSSYNEQFF.